A single sample gave rise to the 11 T cell receptor beta chains below, sequenced in a study of T cell repertoires in cytomegalovirus infection. TCRdb reprocessed the reads via MiXCR and lists one record per CDR3 protein. Of fewer than 350,000 distinct CDR3 sequences listed, more than 8% are singletons. Sample: PBMCs. The receptors originated from a human donor in good health (CMV status not recorded). Some clones in this sample may be carry-over from other donors' samples.

This clonotype was seen many times. The chain carries TRBV7-7 and TRBJ2-1; D gene uncertain. Germline loops: CDR1 SSHAT, CDR2 FNYEAQ (reference sequence). Trimming stripped 4 bases from V and 6 bases from J, with 7 bases between. The CDR3 totals 12 residues. The CDR3 sequence is CASSSDGNEQFF. Written as DNA, the CDR3 is TGTGCCAGCAGCTCCGACGGCAATGAGCAGTTCTTC.

This clonotype was counted only a few times. The J gene is TRBJ2-3, the V gene TRBV10-3, with D perhaps given as TRBD1 or TRBD2 (6 bases each). Germline V gene data show CDR1 as ENHRY and CDR2 as SYGVKD. The CDR3 length is 14 residues. V lost 11 bases, J lost 1 base, and 16 bases lay in between. CDR3 coding DNA: TGTGCCTCCGCAGCCGGGGGCGGCACAGATACGCAGTATTTT. It specifies CASAAGGGTDTQYF.

The chain joins TRBV20-1 to TRBJ2-2; possibly TRBD1 for D (5 bases). From germline, CDR1 is DFQATT and CDR2 SNEGSKA (reference sequence). The CDR3 has 14 amino acids. V lost 6 bases and J lost 2, with 13 bases in between. DNA for the CDR3: TGCAGTGCCAAAACAAGGGGAAACACCGGGGAGCTGTTTTTT. As protein: CSAKTRGNTGELFF.

The V and J genes are TRBV12-3 or TRBV12-4 and TRBJ2-7; weak D call: TRBD2 (6 bases). The CDR3 runs to 14 residues. V lost 10 bases and J 3 bases, leaving 19 bases between the germline ends. This chain's CDR3 is CATTSGSGVYEQYF. The CDR3 DNA sequence: TGTGCCACCACCTCCGGTAGCGGAGTCTACGAGCAGTACTTC.

This clonotype was seen a few times. The V gene is TRBV6-6, the J gene TRBJ2-7, with D perhaps TRBD2 (6 bases). Germline-derived CDR1 and CDR2 are MNHNY and SVGAGI (reference sequence). The CDR3 is 15 amino acids. V was cut by 2 bases and J by 1 base, with 12 bases left in between. In DNA, the CDR3 is TGTGCCAGCAGTTACGGGGGAGGCTATTCCTACGAGCAGTACTTC. The encoded protein is CASSYGGGYSYEQYF.

This clonotype was seen a handful of times. The chain recombines TRBV28 with TRBJ2-5; 10 positions agree with TRBD2. Germline V lookup: CDR1 MDHEN, CDR2 SYDVKM. V dropped 1 base and J dropped 5; count of bases not matched to a gene: 10. The CDR3 contains 17 residues. The CDR3 spells CASSLSRLAGWGETQYF. CDR3 DNA: TGTGCCAGCAGTTTATCCCGACTAGCGGGTTGGGGGGAGACCCAGTACTTC.

The sample holds a few counts of this clonotype. CDR3 in DNA: TGTGCCAGCAGCCCACAGGGGGGCCACACTGAAGCTTTCTTT. This gives the protein CASSPQGGHTEAFF. The chain has TRBV7-9 and TRBJ1-1; 8 bases fit TRBD1. The V gene end was trimmed by 5 bases and the J gene end by 3 bases; junction bases not matched to a gene: 5. The CDR3 extends over 14 amino acids. Per the germline V gene, CDR1 is SEHNR and CDR2 is FQNEAQ (reference sequence).

This clonotype was recorded many times. The chain has TRBV7-6 and TRBJ2-5; D is possibly TRBD1 (6 bases). With 5 bases removed from V and 3 bases from J, the gap between germline ends came to 16 bases. The CDR3 length is 15 residues. CDR1 SGHVS and CDR2 FNYEAQ come from the germline V gene. CDR3 protein: CASSTATGPEETQYF. CDR3 sequence (DNA): TGTGCCAGCAGCACCGCTACAGGGCCCGAAGAGACCCAGTACTTC.

The chain links TRBV7-3 to TRBJ2-1; TRBD1 matches 7 bases. This CDR3 contains 15 residues. CDR1 and CDR2 from the germline V gene are SGHTA and FQGTGA. Unmatched junction bases numbered 9, after V lost 3 bases and J lost 7 bases. The CDR3 sequence is CASSFPRGQLNEQFF. The CDR3 nucleotides are TGTGCCAGCAGCTTCCCCCGGGGACAGTTGAATGAGCAGTTCTTC. Filled out from reference TRBV7-3 and TRBJ2-1, the complete variable domain reads GAGVSQTPSNKVTEKGKYVELRCDPISGHTALYWYRQSLGQGPEFLIYFQGTGAADDSGLPNDRFFAVRPEGSVSTLKIQRTERGDSAVYLCASSFPRGQLNEQFFGPGTRLTVL.

The chain is built from TRBV5-1 and TRBJ2-1; D unclear. CDR3 size: 15 residues. V gave up 0 bases and J gave up 3 bases, with 10 bases separating them. The germline V gene encodes CDR1 SGHRS and CDR2 YFSETQ. This CDR3 is CASSLASSDYNEQFF. In nucleotides, the CDR3 is TGCGCCAGCAGCTTGGCGTCTTCGGACTACAATGAGCAGTTCTTC.

This clonotype has more than one count but fewer than ten. The chain recombines TRBV19 with TRBJ2-2; D gene ambiguous. The germline V gene encodes CDR1 LNHDA and CDR2 SQIVND (reference sequence). V was shortened by 6 bases and J by 1 base, with 12 bases between the two germline ends. This CDR3 spans 15 amino acids. CDR3 sequence: CASRERDRNTGELFF. In DNA form, the CDR3 reads TGTGCCAGTAGAGAAAGGGATCGGAACACCGGGGAGCTGTTTTTT.